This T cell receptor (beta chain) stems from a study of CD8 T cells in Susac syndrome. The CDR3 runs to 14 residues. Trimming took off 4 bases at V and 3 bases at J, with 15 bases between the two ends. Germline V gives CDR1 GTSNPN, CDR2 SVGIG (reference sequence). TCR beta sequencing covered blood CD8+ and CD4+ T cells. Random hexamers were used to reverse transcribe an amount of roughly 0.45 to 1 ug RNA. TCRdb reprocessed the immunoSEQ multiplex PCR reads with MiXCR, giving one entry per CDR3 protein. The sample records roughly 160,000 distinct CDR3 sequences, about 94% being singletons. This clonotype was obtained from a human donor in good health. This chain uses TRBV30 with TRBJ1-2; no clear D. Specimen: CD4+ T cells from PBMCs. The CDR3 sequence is CAWNLREKDYGYTF. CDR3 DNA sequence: TGTGCCTGGAATCTTAGAGAAAAGGACTATGGCTACACCTTC.